This is a list of T cell receptor beta chains from one sample in a study of blood T cell repertoires in COVID-19. Only in-frame clones appear in the TCRdb table, and some are missing; sequencing was by immunoSEQ multiplex PCR. The sample records 35,000 to 50,000 clones, 80% to 90% being singletons. Material: peripheral blood. Every receptor here comes from a woman in her thirties or forties with acute or convalescent COVID-19. Each CDR3 is given without its conserved first and last residue. Fields, in order: V gene, clone size, CDR3 protein. Expanded clones get a size class; other rows say once, few or many, or leave the size out.

TRBV12-5 | . | ASGQNILGGAQH
TRBV2 | . | ASSEGLADQETQY
TRBV7-9 | . | ASSRAGGGQETQY
TRBV27 | . | ASSLGRGLYEQY
TRBV7-2 | . | ASSAPGSYNEQF
TRBV9 | . | ASSVTSGGTTSTDTQY
TRBV11-2 | . | ASSYRLDGASEQY
TRBV7-2 | . | ASRGAGGNTIY
TRBV15 | . | ATSKDRGAYNEQF
TRBV5-6 | . | ASSTSPGTVYEQY
TRBV29-1 | . | SWLGQGWEKLF
TRBV5-1 | . | ASSLVALKGDNEQF
TRBV7-6 | . | ASSWGTSGSTDTQY
TRBV10-1 | . | ASSDRASGKYEQY
TRBV18 | . | ASSTGTSTDTQY
TRBV30 | few | AWSAPSSYNSPLH
TRBV7-9 | . | ASSTNRGPNEKLF
TRBV29-1 | . | SVVGTGGLSYGYT
TRBV18 | . | ASSPPRDIRSGNTIY